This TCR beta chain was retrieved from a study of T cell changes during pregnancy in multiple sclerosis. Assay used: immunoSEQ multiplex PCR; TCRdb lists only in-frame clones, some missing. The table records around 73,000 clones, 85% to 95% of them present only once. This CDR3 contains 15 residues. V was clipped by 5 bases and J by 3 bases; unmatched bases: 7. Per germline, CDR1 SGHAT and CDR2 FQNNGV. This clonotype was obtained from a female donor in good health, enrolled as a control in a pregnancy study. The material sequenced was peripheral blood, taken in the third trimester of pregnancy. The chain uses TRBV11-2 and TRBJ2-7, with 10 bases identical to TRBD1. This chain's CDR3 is CASSDARTGGYEQYF. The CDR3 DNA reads TGTGCCAGCAGCGACGCCCGGACAGGGGGCTACGAGCAGTACTTC.